The present entry profiles one TCR beta chain with its context. Its cognate antigen is unknown. The data were taken from a study of shared clonotypes between healthy human individuals. The table came from immunoSEQ multiplex PCR; TCRdb's copy has only in-frame clones and leaves some out. Here the sample spans about 2.1 million clones, 90% to 95% being singletons. Positive CCR7 selection of CD45RO-negative cells yielded the naive CD8 cells, and terminally differentiated effector memory CD45RA+ cells were excluded. Healthy adults negative for HIV, lacking recent acute infections or vaccinations, served as donors. Every donor was a Caucasian adult from Nashville, Tennessee. The study's findings and limits: Compared with memory subsets, naive subsets generally had larger estimated richness. A few donors had about 5% of their naive CD4 clonotypes in common.

Looked up from germline, CDR1 is MDHEN and CDR2 is SYDVKM. The CDR3 contains 16 residues. Deletions cut 6 bases from V and 0 bases from J, with 14 bases between. The specimen was naive CD8+ T cells from PBMCs. The rearrangement joins TRBV28 to TRBJ1-4; tentatively, D is TRBD1 (5 bases). This receptor was taken from a man between 18 and 29 years old in good health. Some clones in this sample may be carry-over from other donors' samples. CDR3: CASSFVGLTTNEKLFF. The CDR3 coding sequence is TGTGCCAGCAGCTTTGTGGGACTTACAACTAATGAAAAACTGTTTTTT. The full variable domain, its missing parts supplied by reference TRBV28 and TRBJ1-4, is DVKVTQSSRYLVKRTGEKVFLECVQDMDHENMFWYRQDPGLGLRLIYFSYDVKMKEKGDIPEGYSVSREKKERFSLILESASTNQTSMYLCASSFVGLTTNEKLFFGSGTQLSVL.